Presented here are 15 T cell receptor beta chains from one specimen sequenced in a study of beta chain features in type 1 diabetes. The investigators reverse transcribed all of the isolated RNA, so they sequenced expressed TCRB transcripts. The repertoire was sequenced with immunoSEQ multiplex PCR; TCRdb's copy has only in-frame clones and lacks some. The sample lists about 900,000 clones; roughly a sixth were seen once. Sequencing was carried out using naive CD4+ T cells from blood. The receptors come from a woman under 30 in good health.

V and J are TRBV28 and TRBJ2-5, with D possibly TRBD2 on 6 matching bases. The tail of the sequence fits TRBJ2-7 better, so the J call may be wrong. Germline assignment: CDR1 MDHEN and CDR2 SYDVKM. This CDR3 is 16 amino acids long. CDR3 in amino acids: CASSLWGPGGTYEQYF. As DNA, the CDR3 is TGTGCCAGCAGTTTATGGGGCCCCGGCGGGACTTACGAGCAGTACTTC.

The chain carries TRBV6-5 and TRBJ2-6, with unresolved D. Trimming cost V 10 bases and J 0 bases, with 7 bases left between them. The CDR3 spans 13 residues. From germline, CDR1 is MNHEY and CDR2 SVGAGI. CDR3 DNA: TGTGCCACCCACCCCTCTGGGGCCAACGTCCTGACTTTC. Protein product: CATHPSGANVLTF.

The chain employs TRBV5-4 and TRBJ1-1, with D uncertain. Germline lookup yields CDR1 SGHNT and CDR2 YYREEE (reference sequence). V dropped 0 bases and J dropped 1 base, with 10 bases sitting between them. CDR3 length: 15 amino acids. Here the CDR3 DNA reads TGTGCCAGCAGCTTGGGGCAGAATACGAACACTGAAGCTTTCTTT. It yields the protein CASSLGQNTNTEAFF.

This clone was counted only a few times. This chain connects TRBV29-1 to TRBJ1-1; D is unclear. The germline gives CDR1 SQVTM, CDR2 ANQGSEA. The ends were cut back, 4 bases at V and 6 bases at J, with 3 bases in the middle. The CDR3 loop spans 9 amino acids. As DNA, the CDR3 is TGCAGCGTTGGGTCTGAAGCTTTCTTT. Protein product: CSVGSEAFF.

This chain joins TRBV10-3 and TRBJ2-7; possible D gene TRBD1, 7 bases. The V gene lost 2 bases and the J gene lost 2 bases, with 13 bases spanning the gap. The CDR3 spans 15 residues. Germline-derived CDR1 and CDR2 are ENHRY and SYGVKD. The CDR3: CAISERGTVAYEQYF. As DNA, the CDR3 is TGTGCCATCAGTGAGCGGGGGACAGTAGCCTACGAGCAGTACTTC.

This sequence joins TRBV29-1 and TRBJ2-7, with TRBD2 matching 13 bases. CDR3 length: 18 amino acids. V shed 6 bases, J shed 6 bases, and the junction held 20 bases outside the gene matches. Germline CDR1 is SQVTM and CDR2 is ANQGSEA. This CDR3 is CSVTMILAGGPVAVEQYF. The CDR3 DNA reads TGCAGCGTCACAATGATACTAGCGGGAGGGCCGGTAGCCGTCGAGCAGTACTTC.

This clone was counted between two and nine times. The genes are TRBV5-1 and TRBJ2-1; TRBD2 might be the D (5 bases). V lost 2 bases to trimming and J lost 3 bases, with 12 bases between them. The CDR3 is 15 amino acids. Germline V gene sequence: CDR1 SGHRS, CDR2 YFSETQ. Here the CDR3 reads CASSFAGLDYNEQFF. The CDR3 DNA sequence: TGCGCCAGCAGCTTCGCCGGACTGGACTACAATGAGCAGTTCTTC.

The rearrangement links TRBV5-1 to TRBJ2-4, with D perhaps matching TRBD1 or TRBD2 (7 bases each). The CDR3 consists of 20 residues. In germline, CDR1 is SGHRS, CDR2 YFSETQ. V lost 3 bases to trimming and J lost 0 bases, with 25 bases between them. CDR3 bases: TGCGCCAGCAGCTGGGGACAGATCGGGGGGACTGAATTAGCCAAAAACATTCAGTACTTC. Its translation: CASSWGQIGGTELAKNIQYF.

This CDR3 is CASSWTSAQGTGELFF. The CDR3 nucleotides are TGTGCCAGCAGCTGGACTAGCGCCCAGGGTACCGGGGAGCTGTTTTTT. The chain links TRBV7-6 to TRBJ2-2, with 9 bases lining up with TRBD2. V lost 4 bases and J lost 5; bases outside the gene matches: 8. The germline gives CDR1 SGHVS, CDR2 FNYEAQ. This CDR3 is built from 16 residues.

The chain is built from TRBV6-1 and TRBJ1-2, with D unresolved. V lost 6 bases to trimming and J lost 3 bases, with 11 bases between them. Germline-derived CDR1 and CDR2 are MNHNS and SASEGT. The CDR3 has 13 residues. CDR3 in amino acids: CASSPERDYGYTF. DNA for the CDR3: TGTGCCAGCAGCCCCGAGAGGGACTATGGCTACACCTTC.

V gene TRBV20-1 combines with J gene TRBJ2-1, with D unresolved. Germline V CDR1 and CDR2: DFQATT, SNEGSKA (reference sequence). V was shortened by 2 bases and J by 9 bases, with 8 bases between the two germline ends. The CDR3 has 11 residues. The CDR3 region has the DNA TGCAGTGCTAGACCAGGAGCTGAGCAGTTCTTC. It is translated as CSARPGAEQFF.

This chain links TRBV6-9 with TRBJ2-7; D possibly matches TRBD1 or TRBD2 (6 bases each). This CDR3 is 15 amino acids long. Between the trimmed V and J ends, which lost 11 bases and 6 bases, there was a span of 26 bases. Germline values: CDR1 MNHGY, CDR2 SVAAGI. CDR3 DNA sequence: TGTGCCCCCTTAAGGGGCGGGACAAAATCGGTCGAGCAGTACTTC. It specifies CAPLRGGTKSVEQYF.

V and J are TRBV5-6 and TRBJ1-4; D gene unclear. Germline loops: CDR1 SGHDT, CDR2 YYEEEE. V lost 4 bases, J lost 8 bases, and 15 bases lay in between. CDR3 length: 14 amino acids. This chain's CDR3 is CASSRLEVGEKLFF. The CDR3 DNA reads as TGTGCCAGCAGCCGGCTCGAGGTTGGCGAAAAACTGTTTTTT.

This clone was counted only a few times. This rearrangement joins TRBV7-9 to TRBJ1-1; D not resolved. This CDR3 contains 11 residues. Trimming left V 5 bases short and J 6 bases short, with 7 bases between. CDR1 SEHNR and CDR2 FQNEAQ come from the germline V gene (reference sequence). The CDR3 loop is CASSPIAEAFF. Here the CDR3 DNA reads TGTGCCAGCAGCCCCATTGCTGAAGCTTTCTTT.

This clone was counted only a few times. This chain connects TRBV7-9 to TRBJ2-1; 9 nucleotides line up with TRBD2. CDR3 length: 14 residues. The V and J ends lost 4 bases and 8 bases, in that order; junction bases with no gene match: 6. Germline V gene data show CDR1 as SEHNR and CDR2 as FQNEAQ (reference sequence). CDR3 nucleotides: TGTGCCAGCAGCTCCGCGGGAGGGCCCGATGAGCAGTTCTTC. This codes for CASSSAGGPDEQFF.